Presented here are 20 T cell receptor beta chains from one specimen sequenced in a study of cytomegalovirus exposure and HLA in healthy donors. Primers included in the PCR were 60 Vbeta and 13 Jbeta primers. Clones were sequenced by immunoSEQ multiplex PCR, and TCRdb holds only the in-frame ones, with some missing. The profile shows more than 150,000 clones, 70% to 90% of them singletons. Sequences were obtained from PBMCs. These receptors all come from a man aged 18 to 30 in good health and CMV-seropositive.

The rearrangement links TRBV29-1 to TRBJ1-2; 10 nucleotides agree with TRBD1. The CDR3 loop spans 11 amino acids. The J segment lost 13 bases and the V segment lost 6 bases, leaving 8 bases of the junction unmatched. Germline CDR1 SQVTM, CDR2 ANQGSEA. CDR3 nucleotides: TGCAGCGTCCAAGGGGACAGGGGTCTCACCTTC. It specifies CSVQGDRGLTF.

CDR3 nucleotides: TGTGCCAGCAGTTTATCCAGGGCTGGGGACACTGAAGCTTTCTTT. Translation gives CASSLSRAGDTEAFF. The chain combines TRBV27 with TRBJ1-1; the D gene is possibly TRBD1 (5 bases). V gave up 0 bases and J gave up 3 bases, with 11 bases separating them. Germline assignment: CDR1 MNHEY and CDR2 SMNVEV (reference sequence). The CDR3 runs to 15 residues.

J is TRBJ2-7 and V is TRBV5-1; D is possibly TRBD2 (6 bases). Trimming removed 4 bases from V and 2 bases from J, with 13 bases in between. The CDR3 sequence is 14 residues long. CDR1 and CDR2 (germline): SGHRS, YFSETQ. CDR3 DNA sequence: TGCGCCAGCAGCCCGGGACTTCTAACCTACGAGCAGTACTTC. Its translation: CASSPGLLTYEQYF.

V gene TRBV7-9 combines with J gene TRBJ2-2, with 7 positions matching TRBD1. V shed 3 bases and J 1 base; nucleotides not matched to a gene: 2. Germline-derived CDR1 and CDR2 are SEHNR and FQNEAQ (reference sequence). This CDR3 has 15 amino acids. DNA of the CDR3: TGTGCCAGCAGCTTCGGGACAGTGAACACCGGGGAGCTGTTTTTT. Translating it yields CASSFGTVNTGELFF.

The chain joins TRBV6-6 to TRBJ1-2; 8 nucleotides line up with TRBD1. Trimming at V came to 0 bases and at J to 4 bases, leaving 4 bases not matched to a gene. The CDR3 totals 15 residues. CDR1 is MNHNY, CDR2 SVGAGI, per germline (reference sequence). The CDR3 DNA reads TGTGCCAGCAGTTACTCGGTCGGACAGGGCTATGGCTACACCTTC. Translation gives CASSYSVGQGYGYTF.

The rearrangement links TRBV7-2 to TRBJ1-4; TRBD1 aligns across 10 bases. The V segment lost 6 bases and the J segment 7 bases; nucleotides outside the gene matches: 8. This CDR3 has 15 amino acids. The germline V gene has CDR1 SGHTA and CDR2 FQGNSA. The DNA of the CDR3 is TGTGCCAGCAGATTTGACAGGGGGCTTGGTGAAAAACTGTTTTTT. Encoded protein: CASRFDRGLGEKLFF. Together with reference TRBV7-2 and TRBJ1-4, the CDR3 gives the full variable domain: GAGVSQSPSNKVTEKGKDVELRCDPISGHTALYWYRQSLGQGLEFLIYFQGNSAPDKSGLPSDRFSAERTGGSVSTLTIQRTQQEDSAVYLCASRFDRGLGEKLFFGSGTQLSVL.

The chain joins TRBV7-6 to TRBJ1-1; possibly TRBD1 for D (6 bases). The CDR3 is 13 residues long. Per germline, CDR1 SGHVS and CDR2 FNYEAQ. V shed 2 bases and J shed 4 bases, with 8 bases lying between them. The CDR3 coding sequence is TGTGCCAGCAGCTTACAGGGGTCCACTGAAGCTTTCTTT. It translates to CASSLQGSTEAFF.

This chain joins TRBV29-1 and TRBJ1-2, with TRBD1 matching over 12 bases. The CDR3 spans 14 residues. Unmatched junction bases numbered 9, after V lost 6 bases and J lost 7 bases. Germline V lookup: CDR1 SQVTM, CDR2 ANQGSEA. The CDR3 protein is CSVTGGTGGFGYTF. The CDR3 region has the DNA TGCAGCGTCACAGGTGGGACAGGGGGCTTTGGCTACACCTTC.

Comments on this clone: The junction does not match germline at one end; this may be a read error. This chain links TRBV7-7 with TRBJ2-1; TRBD2 agrees at 10 bases. Germline CDR1 and CDR2: SSHAT and FNYEAQ (reference sequence). This CDR3 has 14 amino acids. CDR3 protein: CASSLSGGDNEQFF. CDR3 in DNA: TGTGCTAGCAGCTTAAGCGGGGGGGACAATGAGCAGTTCTTC.

The chain employs TRBV27 and TRBJ1-1; maybe TRBD1 (5 bases). This CDR3 has 15 residues. Germline V CDR1 and CDR2: MNHEY, SMNVEV (reference sequence). The V end lost 7 bases, the J end lost 1 base, and 16 bases lay between the germline ends. The CDR3 DNA sequence: TGTGCCAGCACCCACTCTGGGAGGGGGAACACTGAAGCTTTCTTT. It codes for CASTHSGRGNTEAFF.

V is TRBV2 and J is TRBJ2-5, with a possible D match to TRBD2 (5 bases). The CDR3 runs 15 residues. Germline CDR1 is SNHLY and CDR2 is FYNNEI. V was clipped by 4 bases and J by 5 bases, with 17 bases between them. The CDR3 spells CASSGFSGRGETQYF. The DNA of the CDR3 is TGTGCCAGCAGTGGTTTTTCGGGTAGAGGGGAGACCCAGTACTTC.

This chain links TRBV19 with TRBJ2-5; the D gene is possibly TRBD2 (6 bases). CDR1 and CDR2 from the germline V gene are LNHDA and SQIVND (reference sequence). Deletions cut 10 bases from V and 4 bases from J, with 22 bases between. There are 15 residues in the CDR3. CDR3 sequence (DNA): TGTGCCAATCTAGCGAGGGGCGAGGGGCGAGAGACCCAGTACTTC. This translates into CANLARGEGRETQYF.

As to this clone: The sample carries other DNA sequences with the same CDR3. The chain's CDR3 is CASSFGGAKETQYF. CDR3 DNA sequence: TGTGCCAGCAGTTTTGGGGGGGCCAAAGAGACCCAGTACTTC. The rearrangement joins TRBV6-5 to TRBJ2-5, with a possible D match to TRBD2 (7 bases). The CDR3 totals 14 residues. Germline CDR1 reads MNHEY; CDR2 reads SVGAGI. V lost 4 bases, J lost 3 bases, and 12 bases lay in between.

The CDR3 loop reads CASSVTGWGHTEAFF. The DNA of the CDR3 is TGTGCCAGCAGCGTAACAGGGTGGGGACACACTGAAGCTTTCTTT. The chain has TRBV9 and TRBJ1-1, with a weak D call TRBD1 (6 bases). Germline CDR1 is SGDLS and CDR2 is YYNGEE. Trimming took 1 base from V and 3 from J, leaving 13 bases between them. The CDR3 length is 15 residues.

This clone has only a few counts. This chain connects TRBV5-4 to TRBJ1-1; D call uncertain. Looked up from germline, CDR1 is SGHNT and CDR2 is YYREEE (reference sequence). V shed 0 bases and J shed 8 bases, with 11 bases lying between them. CDR3 length: 13 amino acids. The DNA of the CDR3 is TGTGCCAGCAGCTTGGCTGGACTTGGGGAAGCTTTCTTT. Translating it yields CASSLAGLGEAFF.

V gene TRBV9 combines with J gene TRBJ2-3; 11 positions agree with TRBD1. Germline trimming cut 3 bases from V and 5 bases from J; bases unmatched to any gene: 8. CDR3 length: 16 residues. Germline V lookup: CDR1 SGDLS, CDR2 YYNGEE. In DNA form, the CDR3 reads TGTGCCAGCAGCGAGGGGACAGGGGGGTACGGAGATACGCAGTATTTT. Amino acid sequence: CASSEGTGGYGDTQYF.

This clone occurred a few times. The rearrangement links TRBV4-1 to TRBJ2-7; D remains ambiguous. The CDR3 contains 13 residues. Germline CDR1 and CDR2: MGHRA and YSYEKL. V dropped 0 bases and J dropped 4 bases, with 7 bases sitting between them. The CDR3 bases are TGCGCCAGCAGCCAAGACCCCCTTTACGAGCAGTACTTC. Translation: CASSQDPLYEQYF.

V and J are TRBV5-4 and TRBJ2-1, with 8 positions matching TRBD2. The CDR3 is 17 residues long. The germline V gene encodes CDR1 SGHNT and CDR2 YYREEE (reference sequence). V was clipped by 3 bases and J by 1 base; unmatched bases: 9. The CDR3 protein is CASSSSGRGASYNEQFF. In nucleotides, the CDR3 is TGTGCCAGCAGCTCCTCCGGGCGGGGGGCTTCCTACAATGAGCAGTTCTTC. The full variable domain, in which reference TRBV5-4 and TRBJ2-1 provide the parts outside the CDR3, is ETGVTQSPTHLIKTRGQQVTLRCSSQSGHNTVSWYQQALGQGPQFIFQYYREEENGRGNFPPRFSGLQFPNYSSELNVNALELDDSALYLCASSSSGRGASYNEQFFGPGTRLTVL.

This chain uses TRBV7-2 with TRBJ2-1, with D possibly matching TRBD2 (6 bases). The germline V gene has CDR1 SGHTA and CDR2 FQGNSA. V was pared by 4 bases and J by 9 bases, with 19 bases between. The CDR3 consists of 15 residues. Here the CDR3 reads CASSSRASGLGEQFF. The DNA for the CDR3 is TGTGCCAGCAGCTCCCGGGCCAGCGGGCTGGGTGAGCAGTTCTTC.

This clone was picked up a small number of times. The rearrangement links TRBV6-5 to TRBJ1-5; perhaps TRBD1 as D (5 bases). The V end lost 6 bases, the J end lost 3 bases, and 15 bases lay between the germline ends. Looked up from germline, CDR1 is MNHEY and CDR2 is SVGAGI. This CDR3 comprises 15 residues. For the CDR3, the DNA is TGTGCCAGCAGGGAGCGGGGCAGGCCCAATCAGCCCCAGCATTTT. Protein sequence: CASRERGRPNQPQHF.